Following are 32 T cell receptor beta chains from one sample sequenced in a study of a mutant IDH1 vaccine in newly diagnosed glioma. Indicated time point: baseline, week 1 (first vaccination visit). Treatment noted: pre-vaccination baseline after standard-of-care therapy. TCRdb keeps only in-frame clones here, not all; method: immunoSEQ multiplex PCR. Among under 65,000 clones, roughly 80% were seen once, and the ten largest hold roughly 19%. The input for sequencing was PBMCs, taken from a glioma patient treated with radiotherapy, temozolomide or both. The source of these receptors is a man between 18 and 29 years old with glioma.

The V call is TRBV18, the J call TRBJ1-2; D may be TRBD1 (5 bases). The V gene lost 3 bases and the J gene lost 9 bases, with 17 bases spanning the gap. CDR3 length: 14 residues. Germline CDR1 is KGHSH and CDR2 is LQKENI. The CDR3 region has the DNA TGTGCCAGCTCACCCGCCGGGGCGCAAAAAAGCTACACCTTC. It is translated as CASSPAGAQKSYTF.

This chain uses TRBV19 with TRBJ1-5; TRBD1 aligns across 9 bases. In germline, CDR1 is LNHDA, CDR2 SQIVND (reference sequence). Unmatched junction bases numbered 6, after V lost 5 bases and J lost 4 bases. The CDR3 covers 15 residues. CDR3 residues: CASSPLGTGNQPQHF. The CDR3 DNA follows: TGTGCCAGTAGTCCCTTAGGGACAGGGAATCAGCCCCAGCATTTT.

The chain couples TRBV5-5 to TRBJ2-7; D not resolved. This CDR3 is built from 14 residues. Germline CDR1 reads SGHKS; CDR2 reads YYEKEE (reference sequence). V was trimmed by 1 base and J by 2 bases, leaving 10 bases between them. In DNA, the CDR3 is TGTGCCAGCAGCTTGCGGGTACAAGCCTACGAGCAGTACTTC. Translation gives CASSLRVQAYEQYF.

This clone was observed many times. The chain joins TRBV9 to TRBJ1-4, with 7 bases identical to TRBD1. CDR1 and CDR2 (germline): SGDLS, YYNGEE. This CDR3 has 15 residues. The junction had 5 bases not matched to a gene; V was cut back by 3 bases and J by 3 bases. The CDR3 DNA reads TGTGCCAGCAGCGAAACAGGGGTCGCTAATGAAAAACTGTTTTTT. Protein: CASSETGVANEKLFF.

The chain employs TRBV7-9 and TRBJ2-3; 11 bases fit TRBD2. Per germline, CDR1 SEHNR and CDR2 FQNEAQ (reference sequence). The J segment lost 6 bases and the V segment lost 5 bases, leaving 13 bases of the junction unmatched. This CDR3 comprises 17 residues. The CDR3 nucleotides read TGTGCCAGCAGCGTTCCGGGACTAGCGGCTTCGGGGGATACGCAGTATTTT. It is translated as CASSVPGLAASGDTQYF.

J is TRBJ2-5 and V is TRBV25-1; possible D gene TRBD2, 6 bases. The germline V gene encodes CDR1 MGHDK and CDR2 SYGVNS. The CDR3 contains 15 residues. V shed 1 base and J shed 2 bases, with 11 bases lying between them. CDR3: CASSEWSGLQETQYF. CDR3 DNA: TGTGCCAGCAGTGAATGGTCGGGACTTCAAGAGACCCAGTACTTC.

The CDR3 bases are TGTGCCAGCAGCGAGGGGACAGCCTACTATGGCTACACCTTC. It is translated as CASSEGTAYYGYTF. The chain carries TRBV9 and TRBJ1-2; 7 bases are a match to TRBD1. With V trimmed by 3 bases and J by 3 bases, 5 bases remained unmatched. The length of the CDR3 is 14 residues. The germline V gene encodes CDR1 SGDLS and CDR2 YYNGEE.

The CDR3: CASTGTGGVWQPQHF. The CDR3 DNA reads TGTGCCAGTACCGGGACAGGGGGCGTTTGGCAGCCCCAGCATTTT. The chain has TRBV19 and TRBJ1-5, with TRBD1 matching 12 bases. This CDR3 spans 15 amino acids. The V segment lost 7 bases and the J segment 7 bases; nucleotides outside the gene matches: 8. From germline, CDR1 is LNHDA and CDR2 SQIVND (reference sequence).

This chain links TRBV5-5 with TRBJ1-4; no firm D call. The V and J ends lost 4 bases and 6 bases respectively, with 19 bases between them. Germline-derived CDR1 and CDR2 are SGHKS and YYEKEE (reference sequence). The CDR3 has 16 residues. The CDR3 nucleotides read TGTGCCAGCAGCCCGCGGTCGGCAGTTTCATATGAAAAACTGTTTTTT. It codes for CASSPRSAVSYEKLFF.

The J gene is TRBJ1-2, the V gene TRBV6-5; possible D gene TRBD1, 5 bases. Germline V CDR1 and CDR2: MNHEY, SVGAGI. V lost 5 bases to trimming and J lost 5 bases, with 12 bases between them. This CDR3 has 13 residues. The CDR3: CASSDDSIYGYTF. The DNA for the CDR3 is TGTGCCAGCAGTGACGACAGCATATATGGCTACACCTTC.

The rearrangement uses TRBV27 and TRBJ2-7, with D possibly being TRBD1 or TRBD2 (5 bases each). V gave up 6 bases and J gave up 7 bases, with 19 bases separating them. This CDR3 is built from 14 residues. Germline V gives CDR1 MNHEY, CDR2 SMNVEV (reference sequence). This chain's CDR3 is CASRSLGERWEQYF. The CDR3 DNA sequence: TGTGCCAGCAGATCTTTGGGGGAGAGGTGGGAGCAGTACTTC.

The V gene is TRBV2, the J gene TRBJ1-1; weak D call: TRBD1 (5 bases). V was pared by 6 bases and J by 1 base, with 24 bases between. This CDR3 is 18 amino acids long. Germline values: CDR1 SNHLY, CDR2 FYNNEI. The CDR3 coding sequence is TGTGCCAGCAGCCTGAGTCTTGGGGCGCGGGAGGGGAACACTGAAGCTTTCTTT. Protein: CASSLSLGAREGNTEAFF. The variable domain in full, with the rest retrieved from reference TRBV2 and TRBJ1-1, is EPEVTQTPSHQVTQMGQEVILRCVPISNHLYFYWYRQILGQKVEFLVSFYNNEISEKSEIFDDQFSVERPDGSNFTLKIRSTKLEDSAMYFCASSLSLGAREGNTEAFFGQGTRLTVV.

This clone turned up a few times. V is TRBV30 and J is TRBJ1-1, with D maybe TRBD1 (5 bases). Trimming stripped 3 bases from V and 5 bases from J, with 13 bases between. This CDR3 is built from 13 residues. Germline V lookup: CDR1 GTSNPN, CDR2 SVGIG (reference sequence). The CDR3: CAWSRGVGTEAFF. CDR3 in DNA: TGTGCCTGGAGCCGGGGGGTAGGGACTGAAGCTTTCTTT.

J is TRBJ1-3 and V is TRBV5-1; D remains unclear. The ends were cut back, 5 bases at V and 1 base at J, with 10 bases in the middle. The CDR3 sequence is 14 residues long. Germline loops: CDR1 SGHRS, CDR2 YFSETQ. The CDR3 DNA is TGCGCCAGCAGTCCCCGGGGATCTGGAAACACCATATATTTT. It yields the protein CASSPRGSGNTIYF.

The chain couples TRBV6-5 to TRBJ1-1; D unresolved. From germline, CDR1 is MNHEY and CDR2 SVGAGI. The V end lost 0 bases, the J end lost 5 bases, and 13 bases lay between the germline ends. The CDR3 extends over 15 amino acids. CDR3 residues: CASSYSIGRITEAFF. The CDR3 bases are TGTGCCAGCAGTTACTCCATCGGACGGATAACTGAAGCTTTCTTT.

V and J are TRBV30 and TRBJ1-6; D perhaps matches TRBD1 (6 bases). In germline, CDR1 is GTSNPN, CDR2 SVGIG (reference sequence). V lost 0 bases to trimming and J lost 5 bases, with 11 bases between them. The CDR3 runs to 15 residues. This CDR3 reads CAWSVRAGDNSPLHF. In nucleotides, the CDR3 is TGTGCCTGGAGTGTACGGGCAGGGGATAATTCACCCCTCCACTTT.

This chain's CDR3 is CASSVDAGGGSPLHF. As DNA, the CDR3 is TGTGCCAGCAGCGTAGACGCAGGCGGGGGTTCACCCCTCCACTTT. The chain is built from TRBV9 and TRBJ1-6, with D perhaps matching TRBD1 (5 bases). Germline V gene lookup returns CDR1 SGDLS and CDR2 YYNGEE. CDR3 size: 15 residues. V gave up 0 bases and J gave up 9 bases, with 13 bases separating them.

The J gene is TRBJ1-1, the V gene TRBV29-1; D unresolved. The germline CDR1 and CDR2 sequences are SQVTM and ANQGSEA. Trimming took 5 bases from V and 0 from J, leaving 10 bases between them. The CDR3 extends over 13 amino acids. The CDR3 sequence: CSVMDFMNTEAFF. The CDR3 nucleotides read TGCAGCGTTATGGACTTTATGAACACTGAAGCTTTCTTT.

V usage is TRBV20-1 and J usage is TRBJ2-3; D gene unclear. The CDR3 is 11 residues long. V was clipped by 0 bases and J by 8 bases, with 6 bases between them. From germline, CDR1 is DFQATT and CDR2 SNEGSKA (reference sequence). The CDR3 here is CSARDPGTQYF. CDR3 sequence (DNA): TGCAGTGCTAGAGATCCTGGTACGCAGTATTTT.

The chain carries TRBV4-3 and TRBJ2-1; TRBD2 is a possible D gene (7 bases). Germline V gene data show CDR1 as LGHNA and CDR2 as YSLEER. The CDR3 is 16 residues long. V was shortened by 0 bases and J by 4 bases, with 13 bases between the two germline ends. Written as DNA, the CDR3 is TGCGCCAGCAGCCAAGAGCGGGGGACAAGGTACAATGAGCAGTTCTTC. Translated, it gives CASSQERGTRYNEQFF.

The chain has TRBV19 and TRBJ2-1; D tentatively reads TRBD1 or TRBD2 (7 bases each). Germline values: CDR1 LNHDA, CDR2 SQIVND (reference sequence). This CDR3 is built from 12 residues. Trimming left V 4 bases short and J 15 bases short, with 16 bases between. The CDR3 nucleotides are TGTGCCAGTAGTACCCAGGGGGGAGGGACGTTCTTC. Protein sequence: CASSTQGGGTFF.

The chain has TRBV5-1 and TRBJ1-1, with D perhaps matching TRBD1 (5 bases). The CDR3 extends over 13 amino acids. CDR1 SGHRS and CDR2 YFSETQ come from the germline V gene. Trimming took 8 bases from V and 8 from J, leaving 19 bases between them. The DNA for the CDR3 is TGCGCCAGTCGAGGGACTATCGGGGACGAAGCTTTCTTT. It translates to CASRGTIGDEAFF.

The chain combines TRBV2 with TRBJ1-2; 8 bases align to TRBD1. The length of the CDR3 is 12 residues. Germline V CDR1 and CDR2: SNHLY, FYNNEI. The trim removed 3 bases at V and 8 bases at J, leaving 2 bases unmatched. The CDR3 bases are TGTGCCAGCAGTGAGACAGGGGAAGGCTACACCTTC. This encodes CASSETGEGYTF.

This clone turned up a few times. This rearrangement joins TRBV27 to TRBJ1-1; D remains unclear. Trimming took off 2 bases at V and 2 bases at J, with 9 bases between the two ends. There are 14 residues in the CDR3. Germline V gene lookup returns CDR1 MNHEY and CDR2 SMNVEV (reference sequence). The CDR3 sequence is CASSLVPANTEAFF. The CDR3 DNA reads as TGTGCCAGCAGTTTAGTCCCAGCTAACACTGAAGCTTTCTTT.

The rearrangement joins TRBV7-9 to TRBJ1-1, with D perhaps matching TRBD1 (6 bases). Germline values: CDR1 SEHNR, CDR2 FQNEAQ (reference sequence). The CDR3 has 15 amino acids. V lost 4 bases, J lost 1 base, and 13 bases lay in between. The CDR3: CASSSRTDQNTEAFF. CDR3 nucleotides: TGTGCCAGCAGCTCGCGGACAGACCAGAACACTGAAGCTTTCTTT.

In DNA form, the CDR3 reads TGTGCCAGCAGGGTAGGCTTGAACACTGAAGCTTTCTTT. Translating gives CASRVGLNTEAFF. This chain links TRBV14 with TRBJ1-1; no reliable D call. Germline V gene data show CDR1 as SGHDN and CDR2 as FVKESK. This CDR3 is built from 13 residues. V lost 6 bases, J lost 0 bases, and 8 bases lay in between.

The chain combines TRBV4-3 with TRBJ1-4; weak D call: TRBD1 (6 bases). Germline loops: CDR1 LGHNA, CDR2 YSLEER. The CDR3 consists of 15 residues. Trimming removed 0 bases at V and 8 bases at J, with 13 bases between. CDR3 coding DNA: TGCGCCAGCAGCCAAGAAACAGGGCCAGAAGAAAAACTGTTTTTT. Its protein is CASSQETGPEEKLFF.

By its share, this clone is large. The same CDR3 also results from other DNA sequences found in this sample. The chain carries TRBV19 and TRBJ1-1; D is unresolved. CDR1 and CDR2 from the germline V gene are LNHDA and SQIVND (reference sequence). Trimming left V 0 bases short and J 1 base short, with 6 bases between. The CDR3 length is 14 residues. The CDR3 loop is CASSIDARNTEAFF. The DNA of the CDR3 is TGTGCCAGTAGTATAGATGCCAGGAACACTGAAGCTTTCTTT. Full variable domain (outside the CDR3, taken from reference TRBV19 and TRBJ1-1): DGGITQSPKYLFRKEGQNVTLSCEQNLNHDAMYWYRQDPGQGLRLIYYSQIVNDFQKGDIAEGYSVSREKKESFPLTVTSAQKNPTAFYLCASSIDARNTEAFFGQGTRLTVV.

The V call is TRBV10-3, the J call TRBJ2-7; 11 nucleotides agree with TRBD2. Germline V lookup: CDR1 ENHRY, CDR2 SYGVKD. This CDR3 has 14 amino acids. Trimming at V came to 6 bases and at J to 5 bases, leaving 6 bases not matched to a gene. The CDR3 reads CAIRLAGAVNEQYF. The CDR3 region has the DNA TGTGCCATCAGACTAGCGGGAGCGGTTAACGAGCAGTACTTC.

The chain recombines TRBV15 with TRBJ1-4; maybe TRBD1 (5 bases). Trimming stripped 0 bases from V and 14 bases from J, with 13 bases between. The CDR3 consists of 13 residues. Per germline, CDR1 LNHNV and CDR2 YYDKDF (reference sequence). The CDR3 DNA is TGTGCCACCAGCAGAGAGGCAGGGTGGTGGCTGTTTTTT. It translates to CATSREAGWWLFF.

V gene TRBV30 combines with J gene TRBJ2-7; D unresolved. Germline V lookup: CDR1 GTSNPN, CDR2 SVGIG (reference sequence). CDR3 length: 13 amino acids. Trimming removed 1 base from V and 5 bases from J, with 12 bases in between. This CDR3 is CAWSETPSHEQYF. CDR3 DNA: TGTGCCTGGAGTGAAACACCTTCCCACGAGCAGTACTTC.

The sample holds a few counts of this clone. The chain uses TRBV19 and TRBJ1-1; 10 bases are a match to TRBD1. The germline V gene has CDR1 LNHDA and CDR2 SQIVND (reference sequence). V lost 5 bases and J lost 0; bases outside the gene matches: 9. The CDR3 loop spans 17 amino acids. The CDR3 DNA reads as TGTGCCAGTAGTTTGGGACCGGGACAGGGGATGAACACTGAAGCTTTCTTT. Amino acid sequence: CASSLGPGQGMNTEAFF.